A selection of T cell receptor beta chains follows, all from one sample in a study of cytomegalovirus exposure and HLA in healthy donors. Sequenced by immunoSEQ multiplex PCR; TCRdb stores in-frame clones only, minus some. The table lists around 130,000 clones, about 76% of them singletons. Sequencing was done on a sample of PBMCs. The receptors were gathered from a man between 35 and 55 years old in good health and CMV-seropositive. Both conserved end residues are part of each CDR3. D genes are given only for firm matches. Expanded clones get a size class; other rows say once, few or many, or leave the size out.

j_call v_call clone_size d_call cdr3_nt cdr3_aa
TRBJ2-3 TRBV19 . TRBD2 TGTGCCAGTAGCCAAGGACTAGCGGGAGTCACAGATACGCAGTATTTT CASSQGLAGVTDTQYF
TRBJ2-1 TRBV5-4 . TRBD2 TGTGCCAGCAGCTTGAGACTAGCGGACAATGAGCAGTTCTTC CASSLRLADNEQFF
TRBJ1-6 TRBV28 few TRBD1 TGTGCCAGCAGTTTAACTGGACAGGGCAAAGCTTCACCCCTCCACTTT CASSLTGQGKASPLHF
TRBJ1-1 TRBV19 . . TGTGCCAGTAGTATAAAGGGGGGGACCACTGAAGCTTTCTTT CASSIKGGTTEAFF
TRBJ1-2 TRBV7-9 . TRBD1 TGTGCCAGCAGCATCGGACAGGGAGTACTGGTTGGCTACACCTTC CASSIGQGVLVGYTF
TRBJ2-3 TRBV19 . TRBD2 TGTGCCAGCGGGACTAGCGGTACCCGGGCAGATACGCAGTATTTT CASGTSGTRADTQYF
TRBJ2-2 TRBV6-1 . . TGTGCCAGCGCCACAGGTACAGACACCGGGGAGCTGTTTTTT CASATGTDTGELFF
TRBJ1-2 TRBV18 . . TGTGCCAGCTCACCAAACAGGGATGGGACGAATGGCTACACCTTC CASSPNRDGTNGYTF
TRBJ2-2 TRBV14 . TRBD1 TGTGCCAGCAGCCGACAGGGCCCCGGGGAGCTGTTTTTT CASSRQGPGELFF
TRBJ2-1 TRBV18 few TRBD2 TGTGCCAGCTCACCACCGAGCCTAGCGGACCTATACAATGAGCAGTTCTTC CASSPPSLADLYNEQFF
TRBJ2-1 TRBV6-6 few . TGTGCCAGCAAACACCCGGGTCAGATCAATGAGCAGTTCTTC CASKHPGQINEQFF
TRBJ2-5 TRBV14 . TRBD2 TGTGCCAGCAGCCAATCCCGGACTAGTTTAGAGACCCAGTACTTC CASSQSRTSLETQYF
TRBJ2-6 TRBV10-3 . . TGTGCCATCAGTGAGGGCCCGAGGGCTGGGGCCAACGTCCTGACTTTC CAISEGPRAGANVLTF
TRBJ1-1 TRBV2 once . TGTGCCAGCAGGGACAGACTGAACACTGAAGCTTTCTTT CASRDRLNTEAFF
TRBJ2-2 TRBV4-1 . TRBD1 TGCGCCAGCAGCATCCGACAGGGCTTTGACGGGGAGCTGTTTTTT CASSIRQGFDGELFF
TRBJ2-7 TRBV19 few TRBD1 TGTGCCAGTAGTAGTAGGGGGCCCTACGAGCAGTACTTC CASSSRGPYEQYF
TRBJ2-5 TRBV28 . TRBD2 TGTGCCAGCAGTTTTGCGGGGGATGAGGAAGAGACCCAGTACTTC CASSFAGDEEETQYF
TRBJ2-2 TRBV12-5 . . TGTGCTAGTGCCAGAAGGGGTAATACCGGGGAGCTGTTTTTT CASARRGNTGELFF
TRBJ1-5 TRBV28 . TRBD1 TGTGCCAGCAGTTTATGGGGGACAGGGGCCCGCAATCAGCCCCAGCATTTT CASSLWGTGARNQPQHF
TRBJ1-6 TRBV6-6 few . TGTGCCAGCAGTCCCCAACGGGACACCTATAATTCACCCCTCCACTTT CASSPQRDTYNSPLHF
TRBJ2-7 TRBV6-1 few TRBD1 TGTGCCAGCAGAATAGGGACAGGGGGTCCCTACGAGCAGTACTTC CASRIGTGGPYEQYF
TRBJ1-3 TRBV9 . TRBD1 TGTGCCAGCAGCGCGACAGGGGGCGGAAACACCATATATTTT CASSATGGGNTIYF
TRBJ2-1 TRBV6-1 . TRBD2 TGTGCCAGCAGTGAACCGGGGGGTCGAGCCTACAATGAGCAGTTCTTC CASSEPGGRAYNEQFF
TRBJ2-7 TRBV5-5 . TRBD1 TGTGCCAGCAGCTTGGGGGGACAGCCCTACGAGCAGTACTTC CASSLGGQPYEQYF
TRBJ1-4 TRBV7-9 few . TGTGCCAGCAGCCCCCTGGGTGCGGTAAAACTGTTTTTT CASSPLGAVKLFF
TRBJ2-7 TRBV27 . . TGTGCCAGCAGTTTATGGCGGCTGAGCTCCTACGAGCAGTACTTC CASSLWRLSSYEQYF
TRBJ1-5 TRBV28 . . TGTGCCAGCAGCAAGGGGGAGACAGGAAGACTTCAGCCCCAGCATTTT CASSKGETGRLQPQHF
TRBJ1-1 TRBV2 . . TGTGCCAGCAGGGGGGCCAGGGGAGACACTGAAGCTTTCTTT CASRGARGDTEAFF
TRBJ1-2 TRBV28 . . TGTGCCAGCAGTCCTACAGGGCCATTGGGCTACACCTTC CASSPTGPLGYTF
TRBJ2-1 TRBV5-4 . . TGTGCCAGCAGTGGCGCAGGGGCCTACAATGAGCAGTTCTTC CASSGAGAYNEQFF
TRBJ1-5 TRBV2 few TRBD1 TGTGCCAGCACCGGACAGGGACGGCAGCCCCAGCATTTT CASTGQGRQPQHF
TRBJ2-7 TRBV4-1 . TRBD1 TGCGCCAGCAGCCAATCCAACAGGGGGCGCGGGTCCTACGAGCAGTACTTC CASSQSNRGRGSYEQYF
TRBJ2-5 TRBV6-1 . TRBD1 TGTGCCAGCAGTGAGGCAGGGGGCTATCGAGAGACCCAGTACTTC CASSEAGGYRETQYF
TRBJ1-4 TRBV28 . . TGTGCCAGCAGGCCCCTGAGGGTTGAAAAACTGTTTTTT CASRPLRVEKLFF
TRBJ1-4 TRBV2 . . TGTGCCAGCACTAGCGCTCGGATCCTTAATGAAAAACTGTTTTTT CASTSARILNEKLFF
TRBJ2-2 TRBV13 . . TGTGCCAGCAGCTACGGACAGACCGGGGAGCTGTTTTTT CASSYGQTGELFF
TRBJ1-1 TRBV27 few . TGTGCCAGCAGTTCCTACAGGGTTGGTGAAGCTTTCTTT CASSSYRVGEAFF
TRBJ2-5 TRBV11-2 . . TGTGCCAGCAGCCGCGCTATCGCGGGACCACGTCAAGAGACCCAGTACTTC CASSRAIAGPRQETQYF
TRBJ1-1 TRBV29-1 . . TGCAGCGTTAAAAACAGGGTTAGCAAGACTGAAGCTTTCTTT CSVKNRVSKTEAFF
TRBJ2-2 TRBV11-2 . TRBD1 TGTGCCAGCAGCCCGTGGACAGGAAAATTCACCGGGGAGCTGTTTTTT CASSPWTGKFTGELFF
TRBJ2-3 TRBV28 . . TGTGCCAGCAGGATGGGGGGAACTTTAGATACGCAGTATTTT CASRMGGTLDTQYF
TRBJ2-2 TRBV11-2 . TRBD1 TGTGCCAGCAGCTCAACAGGGGTTCACACCGGGGAGCTGTTTTTT CASSSTGVHTGELFF
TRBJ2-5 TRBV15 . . TGTGCCACCAGCAGAGAGAGGTTGGGTGCGGAGACCCAGTACTTC CATSRERLGAETQYF
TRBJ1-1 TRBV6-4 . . TGTGCCAGCAGTGAGGAAGGGGCTTTTACTGAAGCTTTCTTT CASSEEGAFTEAFF